A selection of T cell receptor beta chains follows, all from one sample in a study of T-cell reconstitution after alpha-beta-depleted transplantation in children. TCRdb analysed the PCR reads with MiXCR anew, one entry per CDR3 protein. The data contain tens of thousands of distinct CDR3 sequences, roughly 4.4% of them singletons. The source material was PBMCs, mostly from graft donor cells, sampled 180 days after TCRalphabeta/CD19-depleted stem cell transplant. The receptors come from a boy under two years old who had a stem cell transplant for acute myeloid leukemia, so the T cells may come from the graft donor. CDR3s include the opening cysteine and the closing phenylalanine or tryptophan. D genes are given only for firm matches. Expanded clones are given a class, and other clones once, few, many or no size at all.

>TRBD2|TRBV7-2|TRBJ2-3|many
TGTGCCAGCAGCTTCGGCGGGGGGTCAGATACGCAGTATTTT
CASSFGGGSDTQYF
>TRBD1|TRBV7-8|TRBJ1-5|many
TGTGCCAGCAGCTTCTTTGACAGGGTGTATCAGCCCCAGCATTTT
CASSFFDRVYQPQHF
>NA|TRBV7-2|TRBJ2-6|many
TGTGCCAGCAGCTTAGCCAGTACTGGGGCCAACGTCCTGACTTTC
CASSLASTGANVLTF
>NA|TRBV2|TRBJ2-4|many
TGTGCCAGCAGTGCAAGGGAGGCAAACATTCAGTACTTC
CASSAREANIQYF
>NA|TRBV4-3|TRBJ2-5|many
TGCGCCAGCAGCCAACGTCGCTCCGTCCAAGAGACCCAGTACTTC
CASSQRRSVQETQYF
>TRBD2|TRBV20-1|TRBJ2-1|many
TGCAGTGCTAGAATGGAGCGGGGGTGGGGGGCATACAATGAGCAGTTCTTC
CSARMERGWGAYNEQFF
>NA|TRBV5-1|TRBJ2-5|many
TGCGCCAGCAGCTTGGACGGGTTGGGGGTACAGACCCAGTACTTC
CASSLDGLGVQTQYF
>NA|TRBV5-1|TRBJ1-1|many
TGCGCCAGCAGCCCCCAGGGTGGCGGCACTGAAGCTTTCTTT
CASSPQGGGTEAFF
>TRBD1|TRBV7-6|TRBJ2-1|few
TGTGCCAGCAGCTCAATCACGGGACAGGGAGAATCCTACAATGAGCAGTTCTTC
CASSSITGQGESYNEQFF
>NA|TRBV5-5|TRBJ2-7|NA
TGTGCCAGCAGCTTGAGACAGGTCGTCTCCTACGAGCAGTACTTC
CASSLRQVVSYEQYF
>NA|TRBV5-1|TRBJ2-2|many
TGCGCCAGCAGCTTGGTTTCGGGCAGTAACACCGGGGAGCTGTTTTTT
CASSLVSGSNTGELFF
>TRBD1|TRBV10-3|TRBJ2-5|many
TGTGCCATCAAAGACAGGGGTAAAAAAGAGACCCAGTACTTC
CAIKDRGKKETQYF
>NA|TRBV30|TRBJ2-3|many
TGTGCCTTAGAGGGAGATACGCAGTATTTT
CALEGDTQYF
>NA|TRBV20-1|TRBJ1-1|NA
TGCAGTGCCCCCTGGGGGGGGGGGGAAGCTTTCTTT
CSAPWGGGEAFF
>NA|TRBV5-1|TRBJ2-7|many
TGCGCCAGCAGCTTGGACTTCTACGAGCAGTACTTC
CASSLDFYEQYF
>TRBD1|TRBV12-3/TRBV12-4|TRBJ1-1|many
TGTGCCAGCACCTTGACAGGGGCTGAAGCTTTCTTT
CASTLTGAEAFF
>NA|TRBV18|TRBJ1-1|many
TGTGCCAGCTCACCACAATCGGGGAGGGTTCATATGTGGACTGAAGCTTTCTTT
CASSPQSGRVHMWTEAFF
>NA|TRBV10-3|TRBJ2-1|many
TGTGCCATCAGTGAGCCCCAGGCGGGGCAGTTCTTC
CAISEPQAGQFF
>NA|TRBV12-3/TRBV12-4|TRBJ1-6|many
TGTGCCAGCAGTTTAGCAGGGTCGGATTCACCCCTCCACTTT
CASSLAGSDSPLHF
>NA|TRBV6-1|TRBJ2-3|many
TGTGCCAGCAGTGATCGGGGGTTCACAGATACGCAGTATTTT
CASSDRGFTDTQYF
>TRBD1|TRBV5-1|TRBJ2-6|many
TGCGCCAGCAGCCCCCGGACAGGGACTGGGGCCAACGTCCTGACTTTC
CASSPRTGTGANVLTF
>NA|TRBV2|TRBJ2-3|many
TGTGCCAGCAGCCCGAAGACAGATACGCAGTATTTT
CASSPKTDTQYF
>NA|TRBV5-1|TRBJ2-7|many
TGCGCCAGCAGCTTGGTAACGCCCTCCTACGAGCAGTACTTC
CASSLVTPSYEQYF
>NA|TRBV19|TRBJ2-2|many
TGTGCCAGTAGTATAGACTACACCGGGGAGCTGTTTTTT
CASSIDYTGELFF
>NA|TRBV7-9|TRBJ2-1|many
TGTGCCAGCAGCTTAGGGGAGAGTTCCTACAATGAGCAGTTCTTC
CASSLGESSYNEQFF
>TRBD2|TRBV5-1|TRBJ2-5|many
TGCGCCAGCAGCCCAGAGCGGGGGGGCCTCGAGACCCAGTACTTC
CASSPERGGLETQYF
>NA|TRBV20-1|TRBJ2-3|many
TGCAGTGCCCACGAGTGGGGCGGGACAGATACGCAGTATTTT
CSAHEWGGTDTQYF
>TRBD1|TRBV5-6|TRBJ1-5|many
TGTGCCAGCAGCTTGTTGGCAGGGGGTGATCAGCCCCAGCATTTT
CASSLLAGGDQPQHF
>NA|TRBV6-2/TRBV6-3|TRBJ2-7|many
TGTGCCAGCAGCTTAGCCGGGGCCGTCTACGAGCAGTACTTC
CASSLAGAVYEQYF
>NA|TRBV7-9|TRBJ2-2|many
TGTGCCGGCTTCCGGGGGCAGTACACCGGGGAGCTGTTTTTT
CAGFRGQYTGELFF
>NA|TRBV11-2|TRBJ2-2|many
TGTGCCAGCAGCTTCCACGACGGTAACACCGGGGAGCTGTTTTTT
CASSFHDGNTGELFF
>NA|TRBV4-1|TRBJ2-1|many
TGCGCCAGCAGCCAAGAATTCGCAGTAAACAATGAGCAGTTCTTC
CASSQEFAVNNEQFF
>NA|TRBV7-2|TRBJ2-1|many
TGTGCCAGCAGCTTAGGCAGATTTTACAATGAGCAGTTCTTC
CASSLGRFYNEQFF
>NA|TRBV12-3/TRBV12-4|TRBJ2-5|many
TGTGCCAGCAGTTTCCATCAAGAGACCCAGTACTTC
CASSFHQETQYF
>TRBD1|TRBV19|TRBJ2-4|few
TGTGCCAGTAGTATGGGGGACAGGGTCGGAAACATTCAGTACTTC
CASSMGDRVGNIQYF
>NA|TRBV4-3|TRBJ1-2|NA
TGCGCCAGCAGCCAAGATCTGGGCTTCAGGCACTATGGCTACACCTTC
CASSQDLGFRHYGYTF
>TRBD2|TRBV6-5|TRBJ2-7|many
TGTGCCAGCAGTTACTATTCTACTAGCGGGGGGCCCTACGAGCAGTACTTC
CASSYYSTSGGPYEQYF
>NA|TRBV4-3|TRBJ1-6|many
TGCGCCAGCAGCCAAGGTACAGGGAGTTCACCCCTCCACTTT
CASSQGTGSSPLHF
>NA|TRBV20-1|TRBJ1-5|many
TGCAGTACCCTCTCGACCCACAATCAGCCCCAGCATTTT
CSTLSTHNQPQHF
>TRBD2|TRBV7-2|TRBJ2-3|many
TGTGCCAGCAGCTCCTCAGCGGGGGTCATGGATACGCAGTATTTT
CASSSSAGVMDTQYF
>NA|TRBV19|TRBJ2-5|many
TGTGCCAGGGAGACCCAGTACTTC
CARETQYF
>NA|TRBV4-3|TRBJ2-6|many
TGCGCCAGCACCCCTAAGTGGGGGGTCTCTGGGGCCAACGTCCTGACTTTC
CASTPKWGVSGANVLTF
>NA|TRBV20-1|TRBJ2-7|many
TGCAGTGCTAGCAAAGGGGACGGCTACGAGCAGTACTTC
CSASKGDGYEQYF
>NA|TRBV12-3/TRBV12-4|TRBJ1-6|many
TGTGCCAGCAGTCCTCGGGTTAATTCACCCCTCCACTTT
CASSPRVNSPLHF
>TRBD1|TRBV7-7|TRBJ2-2|many
TGTGCCACCTGGACAGGGCGCACCGGGGAGCTGTTTTTT
CATWTGRTGELFF
>TRBD2|TRBV6-5|TRBJ2-1|many
TGTGCCAGCAGTATTAGCGGGGGTATCTACAATGAGCAGTTCTTC
CASSISGGIYNEQFF
>NA|TRBV12-3/TRBV12-4|TRBJ2-7|many
TGTGCCAGCAGTTTAGCGCAGGGGACACTCTACGAGCAGTACTTC
CASSLAQGTLYEQYF
>NA|TRBV20-1|TRBJ2-7|many
TGCAGTGCTACGCAGGGTTACGAGCAGTACTTC
CSATQGYEQYF
>NA|TRBV6-1|TRBJ2-3|many
TGTGCCTCGGAAGGGACCACAGATACGCAGTATTTT
CASEGTTDTQYF
>TRBD2|TRBV11-1|TRBJ2-5|many
TGTGCCAGCAGCTTACGGGGGGACCCGGGACTAGCGGGGGGCCCCGCGCATTCTTACTTC
CASSLRGDPGLAGGPAHSYF
>NA|TRBV24-1|TRBJ2-2|many
TGTGCCACCAGTGACCGAAAAACTGTGGGGGCCGGGGAGCTGTTTTTT
CATSDRKTVGAGELFF
>NA|TRBV12-3/TRBV12-4|TRBJ2-3|once
TGTACCATCAGTTCCCTGGGGAAGGGCGTAAGGACAGATACGCAGTATTTT
CTISSLGKGVRTDTQYF